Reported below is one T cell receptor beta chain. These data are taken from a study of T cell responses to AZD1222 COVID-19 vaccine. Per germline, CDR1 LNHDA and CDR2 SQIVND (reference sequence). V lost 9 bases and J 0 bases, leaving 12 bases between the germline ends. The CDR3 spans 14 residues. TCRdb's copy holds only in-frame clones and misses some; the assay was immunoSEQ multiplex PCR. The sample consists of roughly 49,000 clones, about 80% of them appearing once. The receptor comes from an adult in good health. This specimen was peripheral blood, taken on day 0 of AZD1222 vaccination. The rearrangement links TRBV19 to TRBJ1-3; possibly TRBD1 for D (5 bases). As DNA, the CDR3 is TGTGCCAGGTCCTGCAGGGTCTCTGGAAACACCATATATTTT. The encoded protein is CARSCRVSGNTIYF.